These 16 T cell receptor beta chains came from one sample sequenced in a study of CXCR3 chemokines and chemotherapy response in bladder cancer. TCRdb analysed the PCR reads with MiXCR anew, one entry per CDR3 protein. Seen here are more than 7,000 distinct CDR3 sequences, roughly an eighth observed once, and the top ten hold roughly a sixth. This material was acquired from a patient whose treatment included neoadjuvant chemotherapy. The receptor set was obtained from a human donor with bladder cancer that responded to neoadjuvant chemotherapy.

This clonotype was recorded at least ten times. The J gene is TRBJ2-5, the V gene TRBV15; D gene uncertain. Germline CDR1 LNHNV, CDR2 YYDKDF (reference sequence). The CDR3 has 12 residues. V lost 9 bases to trimming and J lost 7 bases, with 15 bases between them. The CDR3: CATAMGMGTQYF. The CDR3, as DNA: TGTGCCACAGCCATGGGGATGGGGACCCAGTACTTC.

This clonotype is labeled as large. The chain has TRBV10-3 and TRBJ1-2; D not certain. V lost 3 bases to trimming and J lost 6 bases, with 17 bases between them. The CDR3 extends over 15 amino acids. CDR1 ENHRY and CDR2 SYGVKD come from the germline V gene. The CDR3 is CAISDDTTAYHGYTF. DNA of the CDR3: TGTGCCATCAGTGATGACACGACGGCATACCATGGCTACACCTTC.

This clonotype was found many times. The chain uses TRBV6-5 and TRBJ2-5; 12 nucleotides match TRBD2. This CDR3 contains 15 residues. V shed 6 bases and J 2 bases; nucleotides not matched to a gene: 4. Germline CDR1 reads MNHEY; CDR2 reads SVGAGI. The CDR3 loop reads CASRRGLAGQETQYF. The CDR3 DNA sequence: TGTGCCAGCAGAAGAGGACTAGCGGGGCAAGAGACCCAGTACTTC.

The table lists this clonotype with many counts. This chain uses TRBV12-3 or TRBV12-4 with TRBJ2-7; D not resolved. V was clipped by 5 bases and J by 4 bases, with 6 bases between them. CDR3 size: 11 residues. The CDR3 spells CASSPGYEQYF. CDR3 nucleotide sequence: TGTGCCAGCAGTCCTGGGTACGAGCAGTACTTC.

This clonotype was counted at least ten times. The chain combines TRBV12-3 or TRBV12-4 with TRBJ1-2; 12 positions match TRBD1. After removal of 7 bases from V and 2 bases from J, the junction contained 14 bases not matched to a gene. The CDR3 is made up of 18 amino acids. CDR3 DNA sequence: TGTGCCAGCACCTTAGGGACAGGGGGCTTAAGGCGAAACTATGGCTACACCTTC. Its translation is CASTLGTGGLRRNYGYTF.

This clonotype was seen repeatedly, ten times or more. V is TRBV18 and J is TRBJ1-1; weak D call: TRBD1 (5 bases). From germline, CDR1 is KGHSH and CDR2 LQKENI. V was cut by 1 base and J by 5 bases, with 5 bases left in between. The CDR3 covers 12 residues. CDR3 sequence: CASSPQGTEAFF. In DNA, the CDR3 is TGTGCCAGCTCACCACAGGGGACTGAAGCTTTCTTT.

This clonotype has at least ten counts. The V and J genes are TRBV15 and TRBJ2-1; a possible D gene is TRBD2 (5 bases). This CDR3 has 15 amino acids. Germline-derived CDR1 and CDR2 are LNHNV and YYDKDF (reference sequence). The ends were cut back, 0 bases at V and 9 bases at J, with 15 bases in the middle. The CDR3 sequence: CATSRDSTSSTEQFF. Here the CDR3 DNA reads TGTGCCACCAGCAGAGATTCCACTAGTTCAACTGAGCAGTTCTTC.

This clonotype was recorded many times. The chain has TRBV5-6 and TRBJ2-2, with 11 bases lining up with TRBD1. Unmatched junction bases numbered 15, after V lost 4 bases and J lost 7 bases. CDR3 size: 18 residues. From germline, CDR1 is SGHDT and CDR2 YYEEEE. The CDR3 DNA sequence: TGTGCCAGCAGCGCCGGGACAGGGGGAATTGTGGCCGGCGGGGAGCTGTTTTTT. Residues: CASSAGTGGIVAGGELFF.

The CDR3 spells CASRRGSLSNYGYTF. The CDR3 coding sequence is TGTGCCAGCAGGCGGGGCTCCTTGTCTAACTATGGCTACACCTTC. V is TRBV6-5 and J is TRBJ1-2, with D tentatively TRBD1 (5 bases). Germline V CDR1 and CDR2: MNHEY, SVGAGI. V lost 6 bases and J 0 bases, leaving 14 bases between the germline ends. The CDR3 has 15 amino acids.

The chain links TRBV7-9 to TRBJ1-1; D is unclear. Trimming removed 1 base at V and 8 bases at J, with 11 bases between. CDR1 SEHNR and CDR2 FQNEAQ come from the germline V gene (reference sequence). CDR3 size: 13 residues. CDR3 region: CASSLEQRVEAFF. The CDR3 DNA follows: TGTGCCAGCAGCTTAGAACAGAGGGTAGAAGCTTTCTTT.

This clonotype has a count of ten or more. The DNA for the CDR3 is TGTGCCAGCAGCTTCGGGACCGCGTCGTACGAGCAGTACTTC. This encodes CASSFGTASYEQYF. The gene calls are TRBV5-6 and TRBJ2-7, with D tentatively TRBD1 or TRBD2 (5 bases each). Trimming took 2 bases from V and 4 from J, leaving 13 bases between them. Germline V gene data show CDR1 as SGHDT and CDR2 as YYEEEE. CDR3 length: 14 amino acids.

This clonotype has at least ten counts. J is TRBJ1-1 and V is TRBV11-1; the D is unclear. Germline V gives CDR1 SGHAT, CDR2 FQDESV (reference sequence). This CDR3 is built from 13 residues. Between the trimmed V and J ends, which lost 6 bases and 2 bases, there was a span of 10 bases. CDR3 protein: CASSPSVNTEAFF. The DNA of the CDR3 is TGTGCCAGCAGTCCCAGCGTAAACACTGAAGCTTTCTTT.

Details on this clonotype: One base away lies a much larger clone, so this may be a sequencing read error. The V call is TRBV5-6, the J call TRBJ2-5; the match to TRBD2 covers 15 bases. This CDR3 contains 17 residues. In germline, CDR1 is SGHDT, CDR2 YYEEEE. V gave up 2 bases and J gave up 2 bases; unmatched junction bases: 4. The CDR3: CASSLGLAGGLQETQYF. CDR3 sequence (DNA): TGTGCCAGCAGCTTAGGACTAGCGGGGGGGCTGCAAGAGACCCAGTACTTC. Looking up the rest from reference TRBV5-6 and TRBJ2-5 gives the full variable domain: DAGVTQSPTHLIKTRGQQVTLRCSPKSGHDTVSWYQQALGQGPQFIFQYYEEEERQRGNFPDRFSGHQFPNYSSELNVNALLLGDSALYLCASSLGLAGGLQETQYFGPGTRLLVL.

This clonotype was seen many times. J is TRBJ2-7 and V is TRBV5-6; maybe TRBD1 (6 bases). This CDR3 comprises 14 residues. Trimming took off 4 bases at V and 2 bases at J, with 13 bases between the two ends. From germline, CDR1 is SGHDT and CDR2 YYEEEE. The chain's CDR3 is CASSGPAGAYEQYF. The CDR3, as DNA: TGTGCCAGCAGCGGGCCAGCAGGGGCCTACGAGCAGTACTTC. The full variable domain, with the rest looked up from reference TRBV5-6 and TRBJ2-7, is DAGVTQSPTHLIKTRGQQVTLRCSPKSGHDTVSWYQQALGQGPQFIFQYYEEEERQRGNFPDRFSGHQFPNYSSELNVNALLLGDSALYLCASSGPAGAYEQYFGPGTRLTVT.

This clonotype has a count of ten or more. Here the CDR3 DNA reads TGTGCCAGCAGTTTACGGGCCGGCGCCGAAGCTTTCTTT. This codes for CASSLRAGAEAFF. V and J are TRBV12-3 or TRBV12-4 and TRBJ1-1; D gene unclear. CDR3 length: 13 residues. Trimming removed 2 bases at V and 8 bases at J, with 12 bases between.

The genes are TRBV6-5 and TRBJ2-7; TRBD2 matches 12 bases. Germline values: CDR1 MNHEY, CDR2 SVGAGI. The CDR3 has 17 amino acids. The V segment lost 5 bases and the J segment 6 bases; nucleotides outside the gene matches: 14. CDR3 sequence: CASSPSKGLAGPSEQYF. The DNA for the CDR3 is TGTGCCAGCAGTCCCTCTAAAGGACTAGCGGGGCCTAGCGAGCAGTACTTC.